One sample yielded the 17 T cell receptor beta chains listed below, sequenced in a study of liver allograft versus peripheral blood T cells. The wider study: Recipients' peripheral blood supplied the T cell receptor repertoires against which those in transplanted livers were compared.

Each CDR3 protein gets one entry after TCRdb re-called the reads with MiXCR. The data contain a few thousand distinct CDR3 sequences, 14% of them seen just once; the ten biggest clones take up 2.5% to 3.5%. The receptors derive from a human patient who had a liver transplant. Some T cells here may be from the graft donor.

This clonotype has only a few counts. The chain carries TRBV29-1 and TRBJ2-1; D is ambiguous. V gave up 4 bases and J gave up 9 bases, with 10 bases separating them. Per the germline V gene, CDR1 is SQVTM and CDR2 is ANQGSEA. The CDR3 contains 11 residues. CDR3 nucleotides: TGCAGCGTTGCCAGGTCGGGTGAGCAGTTCTTC. It is translated as CSVARSGEQFF.

This clonotype ranks as medium-sized (0.01 to 0.1%). This rearrangement joins TRBV7-2 to TRBJ1-5; a weak D match, TRBD1 (6 bases). V dropped 1 base and J dropped 4 bases, with 11 bases sitting between them. Germline CDR1 reads SGHTA; CDR2 reads FQGNSA. This CDR3 region has 15 residues. DNA for the CDR3: TGTGCCAGCAGCTTAGTCGGGACACCTAATCAGCCCCAGCATTTT. This sequence encodes CASSLVGTPNQPQHF. Together with reference TRBV7-2 and TRBJ1-5, the CDR3 gives the full variable domain: GAGVSQSPSNKVTEKGKDVELRCDPISGHTALYWYRQSLGQGLEFLIYFQGNSAPDKSGLPSDRFSAERTGGSVSTLTIQRTQQEDSAVYLCASSLVGTPNQPQHFGDGTRLSIL.

This clonotype qualifies as medium-sized. This sequence joins TRBV7-2 and TRBJ1-2, with TRBD1 matching 10 bases. Trimming cost V 5 bases and J 8 bases; bases outside gene matches: 8. CDR3 length equals 14 residues. Germline V gene lookup returns CDR1 SGHTA and CDR2 FQGNSA. The chain's CDR3 is CASSLRQGAHGYTF. CDR3 in DNA: TGTGCCAGCAGCCTTCGACAGGGGGCTCACGGCTACACCTTC.

This clonotype is labeled as medium-sized. V is TRBV7-2 and J is TRBJ1-5; D unresolved. The CDR3 has 15 amino acids. V was pared by 1 base and J by 3 bases, with 10 bases between. Germline CDR1 reads SGHTA; CDR2 reads FQGNSA. The CDR3 DNA sequence: TGTGCCAGCAGCTTAGTAGTAGGAATCAATCAGCCCCAGCATTTT. Translating it yields CASSLVVGINQPQHF.

This clonotype is medium-sized by share. V is TRBV15 and J is TRBJ2-1; D uncertain. This CDR3 is built from 15 residues. Germline loops: CDR1 LNHNV, CDR2 YYDKDF (reference sequence). V gave up 0 bases and J gave up 6 bases, with 12 bases separating them. The CDR3 reads CATSRDLGSGNEQFF. The CDR3 nucleotides are TGTGCCACCAGCAGAGACCTGGGCTCGGGCAATGAGCAGTTCTTC.

Relative to its sample, this clonotype is large. In nucleotides, the CDR3 is TGCAGCGGCTCGGACAGGGGCTTTGGCACTGAAGCTTTCTTT. Translation gives CSGSDRGFGTEAFF. This chain uses TRBV29-1 with TRBJ1-1; TRBD1 aligns across 9 bases. The V gene end was trimmed by 7 bases and the J gene end by 4 bases; junction bases not matched to a gene: 10. The CDR3 totals 14 residues. Germline V lookup: CDR1 SQVTM, CDR2 ANQGSEA. Full variable domain (outside the CDR3, taken from reference TRBV29-1 and TRBJ1-1): SAVISQKPSRDICQRGTSLTIQCQVDSQVTMMFWYRQQPGQSLTLIATANQGSEATYESGFVIDKFPISRPNLTFSTLTVSNMSPEDSSIYLCSGSDRGFGTEAFFGQGTRLTVV.

By sample fraction, this clonotype is medium-sized. This chain connects TRBV7-2 to TRBJ2-3; D uncertain. This CDR3 region has 11 residues. Per germline, CDR1 SGHTA and CDR2 FQGNSA. V lost 8 bases to trimming and J lost 6 bases, with 9 bases between them. CDR3: CASSNWDTQYF. For the CDR3, the DNA is TGTGCCAGCTCGAATTGGGATACGCAGTATTTT. Full variable domain (rest looked up from reference TRBV7-2 and TRBJ2-3): GAGVSQSPSNKVTEKGKDVELRCDPISGHTALYWYRQSLGQGLEFLIYFQGNSAPDKSGLPSDRFSAERTGGSVSTLTIQRTQQEDSAVYLCASSNWDTQYFGPGTRLTVL.

This clonotype is labeled medium-sized. The chain joins TRBV7-2 to TRBJ2-7; TRBD2 aligns across 8 bases. V lost 5 bases to trimming and J lost 2 bases; unmatched junction nucleotides: 8. Germline CDR1 reads SGHTA; CDR2 reads FQGNSA. The CDR3 runs to 15 residues. In nucleotides, the CDR3 is TGTGCCAGCAGCCCCTCTAGCGGGCAGACCTACGAGCAGTACTTC. Translating gives CASSPSSGQTYEQYF. Based on the CDR3 plus reference TRBV7-2 and TRBJ2-7, the full variable domain is GAGVSQSPSNKVTEKGKDVELRCDPISGHTALYWYRQSLGQGLEFLIYFQGNSAPDKSGLPSDRFSAERTGGSVSTLTIQRTQQEDSAVYLCASSPSSGQTYEQYFGPGTRLTVT.

This clonotype was found a few times. The V and J genes are TRBV9 and TRBJ2-7; 12 bases line up with TRBD2. This CDR3 region has 16 residues. The V gene end was trimmed by 3 bases and the J gene end by 4 bases; junction bases not matched to a gene: 8. The germline V gene has CDR1 SGDLS and CDR2 YYNGEE. The CDR3 here is CASSEGGLAGSYEQYF. The CDR3 DNA reads TGTGCCAGCAGCGAGGGAGGACTAGCGGGGTCATACGAGCAGTACTTC.

This clonotype occurred many times. This rearrangement joins TRBV5-1 to TRBJ1-1; possibly TRBD1 for D (6 bases). CDR1 SGHRS and CDR2 YFSETQ come from the germline V gene. This CDR3 comprises 15 residues. V lost 4 bases and J 0 bases, leaving 13 bases between the germline ends. CDR3: CASSVRGPMNTEAFF. The CDR3 region has the DNA TGCGCCAGCAGCGTTCGGGGGCCCATGAACACTGAAGCTTTCTTT.

This clonotype was picked up a small number of times. The V gene is TRBV6-6, the J gene TRBJ2-1, with 7 bases fitting TRBD1. The trim removed 2 bases at V and 5 bases at J, leaving 18 bases unmatched. In germline, CDR1 is MNHNY, CDR2 SVGAGI (reference sequence). This CDR3 is 19 amino acids long. CDR3 in amino acids: CASSYLEGAGVALDNEQFF. In DNA form, the CDR3 reads TGTGCCAGCAGTTACCTCGAGGGGGCTGGGGTAGCGCTAGACAATGAGCAGTTCTTC.

This chain uses TRBV12-3 or TRBV12-4 with TRBJ1-2; 7 bases align to TRBD1. Unmatched junction bases numbered 16, after V lost 5 bases and J lost 7 bases. The CDR3 consists of 16 residues. CDR3 bases: TGTGCCAGCAGTAGTCCCAGGACAGGCCTTAGGAGTGGCTACACCTTC. Translation gives CASSSPRTGLRSGYTF.

This clonotype is medium-sized by share. The V call is TRBV28, the J call TRBJ1-1, with 9 bases fitting TRBD1. After removal of 6 bases from V and 0 bases from J, the junction contained 11 bases not matched to a gene. The CDR3 has 17 amino acids. Germline CDR1 is MDHEN and CDR2 is SYDVKM. The CDR3 DNA sequence: TGTGCCAGCAGCCCTTTATACAGGGGGCCCTTGAACACTGAAGCTTTCTTT. Its translation is CASSPLYRGPLNTEAFF.

The genes are TRBV14 and TRBJ2-1, with 7 bases fitting TRBD2. The CDR3 has 14 amino acids. CDR1 and CDR2 from the germline V gene are SGHDN and FVKESK. The trim removed 3 bases at V and 3 bases at J, leaving 2 bases unmatched. The CDR3 bases are TGTGCCAGCAGCCAGTCTAGCGGCTACAATGAGCAGTTCTTC. Translation: CASSQSSGYNEQFF.

This clonotype showed up just a few times. The rearrangement links TRBV11-3 to TRBJ2-1; D possibly matches TRBD1 or TRBD2 (5 bases each). The CDR3 sequence is 15 residues long. Germline loops: CDR1 SGHNT, CDR2 YENEEA. Trimming stripped 4 bases from V and 7 bases from J, with 17 bases between. In nucleotides, the CDR3 is TGTGCCAGCAGCTCGACTTGGGGGAGATCGAATGAGCAGTTCTTC. As protein: CASSSTWGRSNEQFF.

In this sample, this clonotype turned up many times. J is TRBJ1-5 and V is TRBV20-1; D gene unclear. This CDR3 spans 15 amino acids. Germline values: CDR1 DFQATT, CDR2 SNEGSKA (reference sequence). Trimming removed 2 bases at V and 7 bases at J, with 18 bases between. CDR3 in DNA: TGCAGTGCTAGATGGGCCAGAGAAGCGGGGCAGCCCCAGCATTTT. Amino acid sequence: CSARWAREAGQPQHF.

This clonotype was counted between two and nine times. A read error is possible here, since a much larger clone lies one base away. V is TRBV28 and J is TRBJ1-2, with 7 bases matching TRBD1. From germline, CDR1 is MDHEN and CDR2 SYDVKM. CDR3 length: 13 amino acids. In DNA, the CDR3 is TGTGTCAGCATCCCGGGACAGCACTATGGCTACACCTTC. Translating gives CVSIPGQHYGYTF.